Listed here are 21 T cell receptor beta chains from one sample, sequenced in a study of T cell responses to AZD1222 COVID-19 vaccine. TCRdb's copy holds only in-frame clones and misses some; the assay was immunoSEQ multiplex PCR. The sample yields about 140,000 clones, 93% seen once. Specimen: peripheral blood, collected on day 0 of MenACWY control vaccination. These receptors were obtained from an adult in good health.

The chain uses TRBV13 and TRBJ2-1; TRBD2 agrees at 15 bases. Trimming took 5 bases from V and 9 from J; bases not matched to a gene: 8. The CDR3 runs 16 residues. Germline V CDR1 and CDR2: PRHDT, FYEKMQ (reference sequence). The chain's CDR3 is CASSLLGLAGGGEQFF. The CDR3 nucleotides read TGTGCCAGCAGCCTTTTGGGACTAGCGGGGGGAGGTGAGCAGTTCTTC.

The V and J genes are TRBV6-1 and TRBJ1-1; D unresolved. The CDR3 loop spans 14 amino acids. Germline values: CDR1 MNHNS, CDR2 SASEGT. Trimming removed 2 bases from V and 1 base from J, with 8 bases in between. The CDR3 reads CASSERLKNTEAFF. CDR3 in DNA: TGTGCCAGCAGTGAACGACTGAAGAACACTGAAGCTTTCTTT.

Concerning this clone itself: In the same sample, other DNA sequences code for this CDR3. The V and J genes are TRBV6-5 and TRBJ2-7; D unresolved. The V end lost 3 bases, the J end lost 0 bases, and 9 bases lay between the germline ends. The CDR3 is 14 amino acids. Per the germline V gene, CDR1 is MNHEY and CDR2 is SVGAGI. As DNA, the CDR3 is TGTGCCAGCAGTTATTCCAGGAGCTCCTACGAGCAGTACTTC. It codes for CASSYSRSSYEQYF.

This chain uses TRBV11-2 with TRBJ1-5; TRBD1 agrees at 7 bases. V lost 5 bases to trimming and J lost 2 bases; unmatched junction nucleotides: 6. CDR1 and CDR2 (germline): SGHAT, FQNNGV. The CDR3 is 15 amino acids. The CDR3 bases are TGTGCCAGCAGCCCCGGGACAGTCGGCAATCAGCCCCAGCATTTT. It specifies CASSPGTVGNQPQHF. Full variable domain (outside the CDR3, taken from reference TRBV11-2 and TRBJ1-5): EAGVAQSPRYKIIEKRQSVAFWCNPISGHATLYWYQQILGQGPKLLIQFQNNGVVDDSQLPKDRFSAERLKGVDSTLKIQPAKLEDSAVYLCASSPGTVGNQPQHFGDGTRLSIL.

The V call is TRBV4-1, the J call TRBJ1-2; D possibly corresponds to TRBD1 (5 bases). Germline lookup yields CDR1 MGHRA and CDR2 YSYEKL. This CDR3 spans 14 amino acids. Trimming stripped 1 base from V and 7 bases from J, with 13 bases between. CDR3: CASSQGGPAFGYTF. CDR3 nucleotides: TGCGCCAGCAGCCAAGGGGGCCCTGCATTTGGCTACACCTTC.

V and J are TRBV5-4 and TRBJ1-2; a weak D match, TRBD1 (5 bases). The CDR3 is 13 amino acids. The germline CDR1 and CDR2 sequences are SGHNT and YYREEE (reference sequence). Trimming pared 4 bases from V and 7 bases from J, leaving 14 bases between. In nucleotides, the CDR3 is TGTGCCAGCAGCGTGGGGACGGCTTCTGGCTACACCTTC. Translation: CASSVGTASGYTF.

The J gene is TRBJ2-1, the V gene TRBV6-5; perhaps TRBD1 as D (6 bases). Germline values: CDR1 MNHEY, CDR2 SVGAGI. The CDR3 runs to 13 residues. V lost 2 bases and J 8 bases, leaving 10 bases between the germline ends. The CDR3 DNA sequence: TGTGCCAGCAGTTACAACAGGGTCCATGAGCAGTTCTTC. It yields the protein CASSYNRVHEQFF.

The rearrangement uses TRBV28 and TRBJ2-2; D gene uncertain. With 6 bases removed from V and 4 bases from J, the gap between germline ends came to 15 bases. The length of the CDR3 is 15 residues. CDR1 MDHEN and CDR2 SYDVKM come from the germline V gene. CDR3 loop: CASRRHGSSTGELFF. CDR3 nucleotide sequence: TGTGCCAGCAGGAGACACGGAAGTAGCACCGGGGAGCTGTTTTTT.

The genes are TRBV2 and TRBJ1-5, with D maybe TRBD1 (5 bases). The CDR3 is 17 residues long. Germline CDR1 is SNHLY and CDR2 is FYNNEI. V dropped 0 bases and J dropped 2 bases, with 14 bases sitting between them. CDR3 loop: CASSEAGANSGNQPQHF. The CDR3 bases are TGTGCCAGCAGTGAAGCCGGGGCTAACTCGGGCAATCAGCCCCAGCATTTT.

This clone has more than one count but fewer than ten. The chain recombines TRBV7-9 with TRBJ2-7; 8 nucleotides agree with TRBD2. V dropped 7 bases and J dropped 7; count of bases not matched to a gene: 12. This CDR3 is 14 amino acids long. The germline gives CDR1 SEHNR, CDR2 FQNEAQ (reference sequence). The CDR3 nucleotides read TGTGCCAGCACGCCTTCGGGAGGGCCGGGAGAGCAGTACTTC. It encodes CASTPSGGPGEQYF.

The chain employs TRBV7-8 and TRBJ1-3, with D perhaps TRBD1 (5 bases). The CDR3 is 18 amino acids. Trimming took 2 bases from V and 0 from J, leaving 17 bases between them. Looked up from germline, CDR1 is SGHVS and CDR2 is FQNEAQ. The CDR3 protein is CASSLPAGGMVSGNTIYF. The CDR3 DNA follows: TGTGCCAGCAGCTTACCCGCGGGGGGGATGGTCTCTGGAAACACCATATATTTT. The full variable domain, with the rest looked up from reference TRBV7-8 and TRBJ1-3, is GAGVSQSPRYKVAKRGQDVALRCDPISGHVSLFWYQQALGQGPEFLTYFQNEAQLDKSGLPSDRFFAERPEGSVSTLKIQRTQQEDSAVYLCASSLPAGGMVSGNTIYFGEGSWLTVV.

V is TRBV12-3 or TRBV12-4 and J is TRBJ2-7; D ambiguous. This CDR3 contains 12 residues. Trimming removed 3 bases at V and 4 bases at J, with 7 bases between. The CDR3 DNA reads TGTGCCAGCAGTTTTTCAGGTTACGAGCAGTACTTC. Its translation: CASSFSGYEQYF.

This rearrangement joins TRBV7-3 to TRBJ2-3; tentatively, D is TRBD1 or TRBD2 (6 bases each). Trimming took off 5 bases at V and 0 bases at J, with 12 bases between the two ends. This CDR3 has 15 amino acids. From germline, CDR1 is SGHTA and CDR2 FQGTGA. CDR3 DNA sequence: TGTGCCAGCAGCCCGAGGGGGAGGAGCACAGATACGCAGTATTTT. It codes for CASSPRGRSTDTQYF.

V is TRBV5-6 and J is TRBJ2-7; unclear D gene. The CDR3 runs to 12 residues. Germline assignment: CDR1 SGHDT and CDR2 YYEEEE. Trimming shortened V by 0 bases and J by 4 bases, and 5 bases separated the two germline ends. Here the CDR3 DNA reads TGTGCCAGCAGCTTGGTAGGATACGAGCAGTACTTC. This gives the protein CASSLVGYEQYF.

CDR3 nucleotide sequence: TGCGCCAGCTCTACCGGGGATATAAGTCCACCCCTCCACTTT. This gives the protein CASSTGDISPPLHF. The V and J genes are TRBV5-1 and TRBJ1-6; D is ambiguous. CDR1 and CDR2 from the germline V gene are SGHRS and YFSETQ. Trimming stripped 7 bases from V and 11 bases from J, with 19 bases between. The CDR3 contains 14 residues.

The chain has TRBV6-6 and TRBJ2-2; 9 bases map to TRBD1. V shed 8 bases, J shed 4 bases, and the junction held 5 bases outside the gene matches. The CDR3 runs to 14 residues. Germline CDR1 is MNHNY and CDR2 is SVGAGI (reference sequence). The CDR3 region is CASRTGDGTGELFF. The CDR3 coding sequence is TGTGCCAGCCGGACAGGGGATGGCACCGGGGAGCTGTTTTTT.

By its share, this clone is medium-sized. The chain couples TRBV3-1 (or the pseudogene TRBV3-2) to TRBJ1-6, with D unclear. In germline, CDR1 is LGHDT, CDR2 YNNKEL (reference sequence). This CDR3 has 13 amino acids. Trimming stripped 0 bases from V and 9 bases from J, with 6 bases between. CDR3 residues: CASSQDVVSPLHF. CDR3 bases: TGTGCCAGCAGCCAAGACGTGGTTTCACCCCTCCACTTT.

V is TRBV7-2 and J is TRBJ1-6; D is possibly TRBD1 (6 bases). Trimming stripped 5 bases from V and 9 bases from J, with 14 bases between. This CDR3 is 14 amino acids long. Germline V gene data show CDR1 as SGHTA and CDR2 as FQGNSA. CDR3 nucleotides: TGTGCCAGCAGCCCAGGACAGAGGATTTCACCCCTCCACTTT. It is translated as CASSPGQRISPLHF.

The chain is built from TRBV4-3 and TRBJ2-5, with 9 bases aligning to TRBD2. Germline V lookup: CDR1 LGHNA, CDR2 YSLEER. The CDR3 length is 16 residues. V was clipped by 0 bases and J by 5 bases; unmatched bases: 7. The CDR3 is CASSQEIAGVGETQYF. The CDR3 nucleotides read TGCGCCAGCAGCCAAGAAATAGCGGGGGTGGGGGAGACCCAGTACTTC.

The chain couples TRBV12-2 to TRBJ1-6. TRBV12-2 is tagged as a pseudogene. This CDR3 is built from 17 residues. The CDR3 sequence is CASRLDPLSSYNSPLHF. DNA for the CDR3: TGTGCAAGTCGCTTAGATCCACTTAGCTCCTATAATTCACCCCTCCACTTT.

The chain couples TRBV6-5 to TRBJ1-1; 8 nucleotides agree with TRBD1. CDR3 size: 14 residues. Germline values: CDR1 MNHEY, CDR2 SVGAGI. Trimming at V came to 6 bases and at J to 3 bases, leaving 6 bases not matched to a gene. CDR3: CASSYRGVYTEAFF. The CDR3 coding sequence is TGTGCCAGCAGCTACAGGGGGGTATACACTGAAGCTTTCTTT.